The clone carrying this T cell receptor beta chain was seen just once. This CDR3 is 14 amino acids long. Germline-derived CDR1 and CDR2 are SGHDT and YYEEEE. V dropped 0 bases and J dropped 2; count of bases not matched to a gene: 0. Seattle-derived patients entered the study during active infection and were followed longitudinally. This sample was taken from a study of blood T cell repertoires in COVID-19. Authors' data handling: How many nucleated cells were present was estimated from reference gene primer amplification. Only in-frame clones appear in the TCRdb table, and some are missing; sequencing was by immunoSEQ multiplex PCR. That table furnishes V, J and clone size, whereas the DNA furnished D and trimming. The repertoire holds some 200,000 clones, with 80% to 90% as singletons.

This TCR came from a woman older than 75 with COVID-19, enrolled during active disease. The specimen sequenced was peripheral blood. The chain links TRBV5-6 to TRBJ2-7; 9 nucleotides align to TRBD1. Here the CDR3 DNA reads TGTGCCAGCAGCTTGGGGACAGGGGCCTACGAGCAGTACTTC. Translation: CASSLGTGAYEQYF.